This section outlines one T cell receptor (beta chain) sequence together with its context. No antigen is known for it. Per the original methods: From ImmunoSEQ came sequences covering only the junction and carrying no quality scores, so filtering differed. Sequenced by immunoSEQ multiplex PCR; TCRdb stores in-frame clones only, minus some. That table supplies the V and J calls and clone size; D and trimming were determined from the DNA. The table has over 2 million clones, 85% to 95% seen once; the top ten hold 0.1% to 0.15%. This record comes from a study of shared clonotypes between healthy human individuals. The germline CDR1 and CDR2 sequences are DFQATT and SNEGSKA (reference sequence). The CDR3 length is 11 residues. Regarding the study as a whole: A small donor pool kept down the genetic and exposure-history diversity that was represented. Non-shared clonotypes had lower generation probabilities than clonotypes shared by all four sorted-subset donors.

The sequenced sample consisted of naive CD4+ T cells sorted from blood. The sample's subset: CD45RA+ positively selected. V is TRBV20-1 and J is TRBJ2-7; D is possibly TRBD1 or TRBD2 (6 bases each). This sequence was found in a man aged 18 to 30 in good health. CDR3 amino acids: CVAGHEYEQYF. As DNA, the CDR3 is TGCGTTGCGGGACACGAGTACGAGCAGTACTTC.